The 25 T cell receptor beta chains below all came from one sample that was sequenced in a study of blood T cell repertoires in COVID-19. Sequencing was performed with immunoSEQ multiplex PCR; in TCRdb, only in-frame clones are kept and a portion is missing. The sample lists under 200,000 clones, around 90% seen once, with about 2.6% in the top ten. Sequenced sample: peripheral blood. All receptors derive from a woman of 80 years or more with COVID-19, enrolled during active disease.

The J gene is TRBJ2-5, the V gene TRBV7-8; 8 positions match TRBD1. V gave up 6 bases and J gave up 5 bases; unmatched junction bases: 8. CDR3 size: 14 residues. CDR1 and CDR2 from the germline V gene are SGHVS and FQNEAQ. CDR3 residues: CASSPWTGSETQYF. The CDR3 DNA follows: TGTGCCAGCAGTCCATGGACAGGGTCGGAGACCCAGTACTTC.

This chain links TRBV14 with TRBJ1-5, with D possibly being TRBD1 (5 bases). CDR3 length: 14 amino acids. V was trimmed by 4 bases and J by 3 bases, leaving 10 bases between them. Per germline, CDR1 SGHDN and CDR2 FVKESK. The DNA for the CDR3 is TGTGCCAGCAGCCGACGGGGGGTCAATCAGCCCCAGCATTTT. Its translation is CASSRRGVNQPQHF.

The chain employs TRBV5-1 and TRBJ2-4; 8 bases fit TRBD2. The CDR3 is 14 residues long. Trimming removed 4 bases from V and 6 bases from J; junction bases left unmatched: 6. Per the germline V gene, CDR1 is SGHRS and CDR2 is YFSETQ. The DNA of the CDR3 is TGCGCCAGCAGCCCCGGGGGGGTGGGAAACATTCAGTACTTC. Protein: CASSPGGVGNIQYF.

The V call is TRBV7-2, the J call TRBJ1-4; possible D gene TRBD1, 6 bases. There are 16 residues in the CDR3. The germline CDR1 and CDR2 sequences are SGHTA and FQGNSA. V shed 3 bases and J shed 0 bases, with 11 bases lying between them. The CDR3 DNA is TGTGCCAGCAGCTTGGGCAGGGGATCAACTAATGAAAAACTGTTTTTT. Translated: CASSLGRGSTNEKLFF.

The rearrangement uses TRBV28 and TRBJ2-3; 8 nucleotides agree with TRBD2. The V and J ends lost 5 bases and 4 bases, in that order; junction bases with no gene match: 11. This CDR3 region has 16 residues. Per the germline V gene, CDR1 is MDHEN and CDR2 is SYDVKM. CDR3 region: CASSPSGRGGADTQYF. CDR3 nucleotide sequence: TGTGCCAGCAGTCCTAGCGGGCGCGGAGGCGCAGATACGCAGTATTTT.

The V and J genes are TRBV7-6 and TRBJ1-5; D is unresolved. CDR3 length: 15 residues. Germline V lookup: CDR1 SGHVS, CDR2 FNYEAQ. Trimming pared 1 base from V and 2 bases from J, leaving 9 bases between. The DNA of the CDR3 is TGTGCCAGCAGCTTAGAGTATTCGGGCAATCAGCCCCAGCATTTT. Its protein product is CASSLEYSGNQPQHF.

The chain has TRBV5-4 and TRBJ2-5; TRBD2 is a possible D gene (6 bases). V was pared by 0 bases and J by 4 bases, with 7 bases between. Germline CDR1 is SGHNT and CDR2 is YYREEE (reference sequence). This CDR3 region has 13 residues. In nucleotides, the CDR3 is TGTGCCAGCAGCTTGGATAGCGGAGAGACCCAGTACTTC. This sequence encodes CASSLDSGETQYF.

This clone was seen only a few times. This chain links TRBV4-2 with TRBJ2-2, with TRBD2 identical over 12 bases. V gave up 0 bases and J gave up 6 bases; unmatched junction bases: 8. This CDR3 spans 18 amino acids. The germline V gene has CDR1 LGHNA and CDR2 YNFKEQ. CDR3 sequence: CASSQDRTSGIGPGELFF. CDR3 nucleotides: TGTGCCAGCAGCCAAGACCGGACTAGCGGGATCGGACCCGGGGAGCTGTTTTTT.

In DNA form, the CDR3 reads TGTGCCAGCAGCTTCCCCGGCGGGCTAGCGGGAATCGACGAGCAGTACTTC. Translated: CASSFPGGLAGIDEQYF. This rearrangement joins TRBV7-8 to TRBJ2-7; 9 nucleotides match TRBD2. The CDR3 loop spans 17 amino acids. Germline CDR1 is SGHVS and CDR2 is FQNEAQ. After removal of 3 bases from V and 5 bases from J, the junction contained 14 bases not matched to a gene.

The J gene is TRBJ1-2, the V gene TRBV6-5; maybe TRBD1 (5 bases). Germline assignment: CDR1 MNHEY and CDR2 SVGAGI. CDR3 size: 15 residues. V was cut by 5 bases and J by 0 bases, with 13 bases left in between. CDR3 nucleotides: TGTGCCAGCAGTCCAACCAGGGACTCTAACTATGGCTACACCTTC. It is translated as CASSPTRDSNYGYTF.

The CDR3 loop is CASSQGTALNTEAFF. Here the CDR3 DNA reads TGCGCCAGCAGCCAAGGTACAGCATTGAACACTGAAGCTTTCTTT. The rearrangement uses TRBV4-3 and TRBJ1-1, with D uncertain. Germline V CDR1 and CDR2: LGHNA, YSLEER. With 1 base removed from V and 0 bases from J, the gap between germline ends came to 9 bases. The CDR3 covers 15 residues.

About this clone itself: An end of the junction differs from the germline gene, which may be a read error. The chain joins TRBV6-6 to TRBJ1-6; tentatively, D is TRBD1 (5 bases). This CDR3 spans 12 amino acids. Germline V CDR1 and CDR2: MNHNY, SVGAGI (reference sequence). CDR3 sequence: CASTRPGEPVHF. In DNA, the CDR3 is TGTGCCAGCACTCGGCCGGGGGAACCCGTCCACTTT.

The gene calls are TRBV6-5 and TRBJ1-5; unclear D gene. In germline, CDR1 is MNHEY, CDR2 SVGAGI. Trimming removed 7 bases at V and 4 bases at J, with 5 bases between. This CDR3 has 11 amino acids. CDR3 in amino acids: CASNENQPQHF. The CDR3 DNA is TGTGCCAGCAACGAGAATCAGCCCCAGCATTTT.

The chain combines TRBV9 with TRBJ2-5; 7 bases align to TRBD2. CDR1 is SGDLS and CDR2 is YYNGEE in the germline V gene. The V segment lost 3 bases and the J segment 4 bases; nucleotides outside the gene matches: 9. The CDR3 has 15 residues. CDR3 nucleotides: TGTGCCAGCAGCGGTGGCGGGAGTTTAGGAGAGACCCAGTACTTC. Its translation is CASSGGGSLGETQYF.

This chain connects TRBV7-8 to TRBJ2-2; D possibly corresponds to TRBD1 (6 bases). The germline CDR1 and CDR2 sequences are SGHVS and FQNEAQ. V was pared by 5 bases and J by 1 base, with 11 bases between. The CDR3 totals 15 residues. The chain's CDR3 is CASSDRIMNTGELFF. The CDR3 bases are TGTGCCAGCAGCGACAGGATCATGAACACCGGGGAGCTGTTTTTT.

The gene calls are TRBV3-1 (or the pseudogene TRBV3-2) and TRBJ2-3; 9 bases fit TRBD1. The CDR3 extends over 16 amino acids. The germline V gene has CDR1 LGHDT and CDR2 YNNKEL (reference sequence). The ends lost 3 bases at V and 3 bases at J; junction bases unmatched: 7. DNA of the CDR3: TGTGCCAGCAGCCAGGATATCGGGACAGGGACAGATACGCAGTATTTT. It encodes CASSQDIGTGTDTQYF.

This CDR3 reads CASSIKQASYNEQFF. The CDR3 DNA is TGTGCCAGTAGTATCAAGCAGGCATCCTACAATGAGCAGTTCTTC. The rearrangement links TRBV19 to TRBJ2-1; D is uncertain. CDR3 length: 15 amino acids. Germline loops: CDR1 LNHDA, CDR2 SQIVND (reference sequence). The germline V and J ends were trimmed by 3 bases and 1 base, with 10 bases remaining between them.

This clone was seen once. The V call is TRBV19, the J call TRBJ2-7; D may be TRBD1 (6 bases). In germline, CDR1 is LNHDA, CDR2 SQIVND (reference sequence). Trimming took 4 bases from V and 5 from J, leaving 15 bases between them. The CDR3 runs 14 residues. CDR3 residues: CASSREVTGHEQYF. CDR3 in DNA: TGTGCCAGTAGTAGAGAAGTGACAGGTCACGAGCAGTACTTC.

The CDR3 loop reads CASSLTGGVTEAFF. The CDR3 coding sequence is TGTGCCAGCAGCCTCACAGGGGGCGTGACTGAAGCTTTCTTT. This chain connects TRBV3-1 (or the pseudogene TRBV3-2) to TRBJ1-1, with TRBD1 matching over 9 bases. The J segment lost 5 bases and the V segment lost 4 bases, leaving 5 bases of the junction unmatched. CDR3 length: 14 residues. Germline-derived CDR1 and CDR2 are LGHDT and YNNKEL (reference sequence).

This chain links TRBV21-1 with TRBJ2-4; the D call TRBD1 from the table was never checked on the DNA. TRBV21-1 is a pseudogene locus. The CDR3 runs to 15 residues. CDR3 amino acids: CASSKGQGSKNIQYF. CDR3 nucleotides: TGTGCCAGCAGCAAAGGTCAGGGTTCCAAAAACATTCAGTACTTC.

The chain uses TRBV19 and TRBJ2-5, with D maybe TRBD1 (6 bases). Germline V gene sequence: CDR1 LNHDA, CDR2 SQIVND (reference sequence). Trimming removed 10 bases from V and 4 bases from J, with 19 bases in between. The CDR3 covers 14 residues. Here the CDR3 DNA reads TGTGCCACCCGAAAACAGGGTTATCCAGAGACCCAGTACTTC. It encodes CATRKQGYPETQYF.

The gene calls are TRBV7-2 and TRBJ2-1; weak D call: TRBD2 (6 bases). CDR3 length: 14 amino acids. Per the germline V gene, CDR1 is SGHTA and CDR2 is FQGNSA. V lost 1 base, J lost 8 bases, and 12 bases lay in between. In DNA, the CDR3 is TGTGCCAGCAGCTTAGTAGCTAGCGACGATGAGCAGTTCTTC. Its translation is CASSLVASDDEQFF.

V and J are TRBV9 and TRBJ2-7, with 8 bases lining up with TRBD1. This CDR3 is built from 16 residues. Per germline, CDR1 SGDLS and CDR2 YYNGEE. The V gene end was trimmed by 4 bases and the J gene end by 2 bases; junction bases not matched to a gene: 11. CDR3 protein: CASSLTGTGDAYEQYF. The CDR3 DNA follows: TGTGCCAGCAGCCTCACCGGGACAGGAGACGCCTACGAGCAGTACTTC.

V gene TRBV2 combines with J gene TRBJ2-7, with 10 bases identical to TRBD1. The CDR3 sequence is 13 residues long. After removal of 11 bases from V and 1 base from J, the junction contained 5 bases not matched to a gene. Germline-derived CDR1 and CDR2 are SNHLY and FYNNEI. The CDR3 reads CAGQGQGSYEQYF. The CDR3 DNA follows: TGTGCCGGGCAGGGACAGGGGTCCTACGAGCAGTACTTC.

The rearrangement uses TRBV15 and TRBJ2-7; 12 bases agree with TRBD2. With V trimmed by 6 bases and J by 1 base, 10 bases remained unmatched. Germline V gene data show CDR1 as LNHNV and CDR2 as YYDKDF (reference sequence). The CDR3 has 17 residues. The CDR3 DNA is TGTGCCACCAGTAAACTAGCGGGAGGTTACAATTCCTACGAGCAGTACTTC. Translation gives CATSKLAGGYNSYEQYF.